Following are 17 T cell receptor beta chains from one sample sequenced in a study of regulatory T cells in long-lasting Graves disease. Time point described: newly diagnosed GD, antithyroid drugs for less than 3 months. PBMC-derived RNA was used for the TCR library. Building of the TCR beta libraries involved iRepertoire HTBI primers and Arm-PCR of CDR3 regions. Using its own MiXCR run on the multiplex PCR reads, TCRdb lists one record per CDR3 protein. The table has roughly 320,000 distinct CDR3 sequences, roughly a sixth seen once. The same data also went into a second study, on T cells in Graves' hyperthyroidism and ophthalmopathy.

Here the sequenced sample was peripheral blood mononuclear cells (PBMCs), taken at new diagnosis, from a patient treated with antithyroid drugs. The receptors were sampled from a man between 40 and 49 years old with Graves disease.

This clonotype was recorded many times. The chain carries TRBV30 and TRBJ2-7; weak D call: TRBD1 (6 bases). Germline V gives CDR1 GTSNPN, CDR2 SVGIG (reference sequence). The CDR3 length is 14 residues. V was cut by 0 bases and J by 0 bases, with 9 bases left in between. The CDR3 region has the DNA TGTGCCTGGAGTGTGACAGGACGCTCCTACGAGCAGTACTTC. Translating it yields CAWSVTGRSYEQYF. The full variable domain, its missing parts supplied by reference TRBV30 and TRBJ2-7, is SQTIHQWPATLVQPVGSPLSLECTVEGTSNPNLYWYRQAAGRGLQLLFYSVGIGQISSEVPQNLSASRPQDRQFILSSKKLLLSDSGFYLCAWSVTGRSYEQYFGPGTRLTVT.

This clonotype showed up many times. The genes are TRBV9 and TRBJ2-3; 7 nucleotides agree with TRBD1. CDR1 is SGDLS and CDR2 is YYNGEE in the germline V gene. This CDR3 contains 15 residues. Unmatched junction bases numbered 3, after V lost 2 bases and J lost 0 bases. The CDR3 DNA follows: TGTGCCAGCAGCGTGACAGGGAGTAGCACAGATACGCAGTATTTT. It encodes CASSVTGSSTDTQYF.

This clonotype has a handful of counts. The chain couples TRBV5-1 to TRBJ2-6; possibly TRBD1 or TRBD2 for D (6 bases each). Germline V gene data show CDR1 as SGHRS and CDR2 as YFSETQ. The CDR3 consists of 16 residues. Trimming removed 7 bases from V and 2 bases from J, with 16 bases in between. DNA for the CDR3: TGCGCCAGCGCCCCTGTGGAGGGGGCTGGGGCCAACGTCCTGACTTTC. Protein product: CASAPVEGAGANVLTF.

This clonotype turned up a few times. V and J are TRBV2 and TRBJ2-7, with D possibly called TRBD1 or TRBD2 (6 bases each). Germline loops: CDR1 SNHLY, CDR2 FYNNEI. Trimming stripped 1 base from V and 3 bases from J, with 13 bases between. The CDR3 has 15 amino acids. CDR3 protein: CASSEGGAQVYEQYF. CDR3 DNA sequence: TGTGCCAGCAGTGAAGGGGGGGCCCAGGTCTACGAGCAGTACTTC.

The sample holds many counts of this clonotype. The chain employs TRBV4-2 and TRBJ2-3; D uncertain. V lost 3 bases to trimming and J lost 2 bases, with 12 bases between them. The germline V gene encodes CDR1 LGHNA and CDR2 YNFKEQ. The CDR3 length is 15 residues. CDR3 bases: TGTGCCAGCAGCCACCATATGACGGACACAGATACGCAGTATTTT. It translates to CASSHHMTDTDTQYF.

At least ten counts were recorded for this clonotype. The chain joins TRBV28 to TRBJ1-5; 7 bases align to TRBD1. The germline CDR1 and CDR2 sequences are MDHEN and SYDVKM. J gave up 3 bases and V 7 bases, and 9 bases lay outside the gene matches. This CDR3 is built from 15 residues. The CDR3 DNA follows: TGTGCCAGCACCGTTGGGACAGTCTTCAATCAGCCCCAGCATTTT. It specifies CASTVGTVFNQPQHF.

This clonotype has just a few counts. This chain links TRBV20-1 with TRBJ2-1; D not certain. Trimming pared 0 bases from V and 5 bases from J, leaving 14 bases between. CDR1 and CDR2 from the germline V gene are DFQATT and SNEGSKA (reference sequence). CDR3 size: 15 residues. The CDR3 loop reads CSARDGGKLNNEQFF. CDR3 sequence (DNA): TGCAGTGCTAGAGATGGCGGCAAACTAAACAATGAGCAGTTCTTC.

This clonotype has at least ten counts. J is TRBJ2-5 and V is TRBV20-1; D gene ambiguous. CDR1 and CDR2 from the germline V gene are DFQATT and SNEGSKA (reference sequence). V lost 0 bases and J 7 bases, leaving 12 bases between the germline ends. The CDR3 loop spans 13 amino acids. DNA of the CDR3: TGCAGTGCTAGAGATCGGCGGCTGGGGACCCAGTACTTC. Translated, it gives CSARDRRLGTQYF.

This clonotype was recorded at least ten times. The V gene is TRBV5-1, the J gene TRBJ2-7; D is unresolved. Between the trimmed V and J ends, which lost 0 bases and 0 bases, there was a span of 19 bases. CDR1 and CDR2 (germline): SGHRS, YFSETQ. This CDR3 contains 18 residues. The CDR3: CASSLASDGRPSSYEQYF. CDR3 DNA: TGCGCCAGCAGCTTGGCCTCTGATGGCCGTCCAAGCTCCTACGAGCAGTACTTC.

This clonotype was seen many times. The chain carries TRBV12-3 or TRBV12-4 and TRBJ2-7; 7 bases map to TRBD1. Losses at the gene ends were 6 bases for V and 2 bases for J; bases not matched to a gene: 7. The CDR3 covers 14 residues. The CDR3 nucleotides are TGTGCCAGCAGCCGACAGGGCCTCCCCTACGAGCAGTACTTC. Protein: CASSRQGLPYEQYF.

With regard to this clonotype: A single base separates this from a much larger clone, so it may be a read error. As the CDR3 is not closed by the conserved phenylalanine or tryptophan, this likely results from a read error. The chain uses TRBV13 and TRBJ2-7; D tentatively fits TRBD1 or TRBD2 (5 bases each). Germline V CDR1 and CDR2: PRHDT, FYEKMQ (reference sequence). This CDR3 is 15 amino acids long. Trimming removed 7 bases from V and 5 bases from J, with 21 bases in between. The CDR3 bases are TGTGCCAGCACCGTTTCGGGACGGCTCCCCCACGAGCAGTACCTC. It specifies CASTVSGRLPHEQYL.

The chain employs TRBV4-2 and TRBJ2-7, with D perhaps matching TRBD1 or TRBD2 (5 bases each). Germline CDR1 and CDR2: LGHNA and YNFKEQ. Trimming took off 1 base at V and 2 bases at J, with 15 bases between the two ends. The CDR3 is made up of 16 amino acids. In DNA, the CDR3 is TGTGCCAGCAGCCAAGGGGGGACGGCAGAGGCCTACGAGCAGTACTTC. Protein product: CASSQGGTAEAYEQYF.

This clonotype was counted a few times. This chain uses TRBV5-1 with TRBJ2-4; TRBD2 is a possible D gene (6 bases). The CDR3 extends over 18 amino acids. Germline CDR1 and CDR2: SGHRS and YFSETQ. V was pared by 1 base and J by 5 bases, with 22 bases between. For the CDR3, the DNA is TGCGCCAGCAGCTTGTCCAGGCCGCGGGCTAGCGATGAAAACATTCAGTACTTC. Its protein is CASSLSRPRASDENIQYF.

This clonotype was counted ten times or more. The chain's CDR3 is CAIRQDSYEQYF. As DNA, the CDR3 is TGTGCCATCAGACAGGACAGCTACGAGCAGTACTTC. This chain links TRBV10-3 with TRBJ2-7; tentative D call: TRBD1 (6 bases). The CDR3 runs 12 residues. Germline values: CDR1 ENHRY, CDR2 SYGVKD. V was trimmed by 6 bases and J by 3 bases, leaving 9 bases between them.

This clonotype was picked up a small number of times. The chain joins TRBV5-1 to TRBJ1-5; D is uncertain. V lost 1 base and J 0 bases, leaving 8 bases between the germline ends. The CDR3 extends over 15 amino acids. Germline loops: CDR1 SGHRS, CDR2 YFSETQ. In nucleotides, the CDR3 is TGCGCCAGCAGCTTGTCCCCTTATAGCAATCAGCCCCAGCATTTT. It is translated as CASSLSPYSNQPQHF.

This clonotype was counted ten times or more. CDR3 in amino acids: CSARQEFEAFF. In DNA form, the CDR3 reads TGCAGTGCTAGGCAGGAATTTGAAGCTTTCTTT. The rearrangement links TRBV20-1 to TRBJ1-1, with unresolved D. In germline, CDR1 is DFQATT, CDR2 SNEGSKA (reference sequence). With 3 bases removed from V and 7 bases from J, the gap between germline ends came to 9 bases. The CDR3 has 11 residues.

There are many counts of this clonotype. V usage is TRBV7-3 and J usage is TRBJ2-3; D not resolved. Germline loops: CDR1 SGHTA, CDR2 FQGTGA. The CDR3 contains 15 residues. Between the trimmed V and J ends, which lost 2 bases and 2 bases, there was a span of 11 bases. CDR3 bases: TGTGCCAGCAGCTTAGTCCCCGGGTCCACAGATACGCAGTATTTT. Its protein is CASSLVPGSTDTQYF. Based on the CDR3 plus reference TRBV7-3 and TRBJ2-3, the full variable domain is GAGVSQTPSNKVTEKGKYVELRCDPISGHTALYWYRQSLGQGPEFLIYFQGTGAADDSGLPNDRFFAVRPEGSVSTLKIQRTERGDSAVYLCASSLVPGSTDTQYFGPGTRLTVL.